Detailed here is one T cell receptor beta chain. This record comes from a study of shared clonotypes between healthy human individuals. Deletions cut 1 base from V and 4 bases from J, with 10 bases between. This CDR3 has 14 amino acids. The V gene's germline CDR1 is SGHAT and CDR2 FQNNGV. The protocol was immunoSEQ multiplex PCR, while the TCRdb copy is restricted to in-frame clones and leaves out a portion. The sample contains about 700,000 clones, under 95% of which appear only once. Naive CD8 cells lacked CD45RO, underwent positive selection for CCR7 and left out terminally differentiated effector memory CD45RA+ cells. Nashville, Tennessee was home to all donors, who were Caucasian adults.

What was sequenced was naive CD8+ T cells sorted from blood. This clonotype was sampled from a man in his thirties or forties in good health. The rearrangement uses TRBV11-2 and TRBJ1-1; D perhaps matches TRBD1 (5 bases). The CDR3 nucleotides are TGTGCCAGCAGCTTAGCTTCAGGGAGCACTGAAGCTTTCTTT. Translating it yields CASSLASGSTEAFF.